This is a list of T cell receptor beta chains from one sample in a study of cytomegalovirus exposure and HLA in healthy donors. The method was immunoSEQ multiplex PCR; TCRdb's version includes in-frame clones alone and lacks a portion of them. The sample lists some 40,000 clones, around 49% occurring once. Sample: PBMCs. These receptors were obtained from a woman in her thirties or forties in good health and CMV-seropositive. CDR3s include the opening cysteine and the closing phenylalanine or tryptophan. The D gene is left open where the match is weak. A clone size is listed for some rows: how often the clone was seen (once, few, many), or a class if it is expanded.

J gene,clone size,CDR3 length,V gene,D gene,CDR3 protein,CDR3 DNA
TRBJ2-4,NA,16,TRBV5-6,TRBD1,CASSFSPTGSKNIQYF,TGTGCCAGCAGCTTTTCCCCGACAGGGAGCAAAAACATTCAGTACTTC
TRBJ1-1,NA,13,TRBV6-5,NA,CASRVLGNTEAFF,TGTGCCAGCAGGGTGCTAGGGAACACTGAAGCTTTCTTT
TRBJ1-5,NA,18,TRBV28,TRBD1,CASSSGTGAGIGNQPQHF,TGTGCCAGCAGTTCGGGCACAGGGGCCGGTATAGGCAATCAGCCCCAGCATTTT
TRBJ1-5,once,14,TRBV6-5,TRBD1,CASRRTGGSQPQHF,TGTGCCAGCCGCAGGACAGGGGGAAGCCAGCCCCAGCATTTT
TRBJ1-5,NA,16,TRBV28,TRBD1,CASIGDRGRLNQPQHF,TGTGCCAGCATCGGGGACAGGGGACGATTGAATCAGCCCCAGCATTTT
TRBJ2-5,NA,15,TRBV10-3,TRBD1,CAISGGQGAEETQYF,TGTGCCATCAGTGGGGGACAGGGGGCGGAAGAGACCCAGTACTTC
TRBJ2-6,NA,20,TRBV4-2,NA,CASSQDPGGGASSGANVLTF,TGTGCCAGCAGCCAAGATCCAGGAGGGGGGGCTTCCTCCGGGGCCAACGTCCTGACTTTC
TRBJ2-5,many,14,TRBV14,NA,CASSQESGPETQYF,TGTGCCAGCAGCCAAGAAAGTGGGCCAGAGACCCAGTACTTC
TRBJ1-2,NA,13,TRBV19,TRBD1,CASSIGQGDGYTF,TGTGCCAGTAGTATAGGACAGGGGGATGGCTACACCTTC
TRBJ2-6,NA,12,TRBV2,NA,CASMDWANVLTF,TGTGCCAGCATGGACTGGGCCAACGTCCTGACTTTC
TRBJ1-1,few,11,TRBV20-1,NA,CSAREENEAFF,TGCAGTGCTAGAGAGGAGAACGAAGCTTTCTTT
TRBJ1-2,few,16,TRBV5-1,TRBD1,CASSLGGTASNYGYTF,TGCGCCAGCAGCTTGGGCGGGACAGCGAGTAACTATGGCTACACCTTC
TRBJ1-2,NA,14,TRBV19,TRBD1,CASSPGRQGIGYTF,TGTGCCAGTTCCCCGGGGCGACAGGGAATTGGCTACACCTTC
TRBJ2-2,NA,15,TRBV4-2,TRBD2,CASSQTSGVTGELFF,TGTGCCAGCAGCCAAACTAGCGGGGTAACCGGGGAGCTGTTTTTT
TRBJ2-5,NA,12,TRBV23-1,NA,CASSPLQETQYF,TGCGCCAGCAGTCCCCTTCAAGAGACCCAGTACTTC
TRBJ1-2,NA,14,TRBV28,TRBD1,CASSLTGGGYGYTF,TGTGCCAGCAGTTTAACAGGGGGTGGATATGGCTACACCTTC
TRBJ1-2,NA,13,TRBV30,NA,CAWGGLDSYGYTF,TGTGCCTGGGGGGGCCTTGACAGTTATGGCTACACCTTC
TRBJ2-3,NA,17,TRBV15,NA,CATSSGIGSGSTDTQYF,TGTGCCACCAGCAGTGGTATAGGGAGCGGGAGCACAGATACGCAGTATTTT
TRBJ2-7,few,12,TRBV2,NA,CASSTSSYEQYF,TGTGCCAGCAGCACCAGCTCCTACGAGCAGTACTTC
TRBJ1-2,NA,15,TRBV14,TRBD1,CASSQEWRGPGGYTF,TGTGCCAGCAGCCAAGAGTGGAGGGGGCCTGGTGGCTACACCTTC
TRBJ1-6,NA,14,TRBV7-2,TRBD1,CASSLGTGNSPLHF,TGTGCCAGCAGCCTCGGGACAGGGAATTCACCCCTCCACTTT
TRBJ2-1,NA,15,TRBV9,NA,CASSGGTDSYNEQFF,TGTGCCAGCAGTGGGGGGACGGACTCCTACAATGAGCAGTTCTTC
TRBJ1-6,NA,14,TRBV28,NA,CASSLTVENSPLHF,TGTGCCAGCAGTTTAACGGTAGAGAATTCACCCCTCCACTTT
TRBJ1-1,few,14,TRBV7-9,NA,CASSSAGVHTEAFF,TGTGCCAGCAGTTCAGCAGGGGTTCACACTGAAGCTTTCTTT
TRBJ1-1,NA,16,TRBV6-5,TRBD1,CASSSRQGALNTEAFF,TGTGCCAGCAGTTCTCGACAGGGGGCTCTAAATACTGAAGCTTTCTTT
TRBJ1-6,NA,14,TRBV5-1,NA,CASSLTGWNSPLHF,TGCGCCAGCAGCTTGACAGGGTGGAATTCACCCCTCCACTTT
TRBJ1-2,NA,15,TRBV6-1,NA,CASSESPQKNYGYTF,TGTGCCAGCAGTGAAAGTCCACAGAAAAACTATGGCTACACCTTC
TRBJ2-2,NA,15,TRBV7-7,NA,CASSLDRENTGELFF,TGTGCCAGCAGCTTAGACAGGGAAAACACCGGGGAGCTGTTTTTT
TRBJ1-1,few,14,TRBV2,TRBD1,CASSSQGANTEAFF,TGTGCCAGCAGCTCACAGGGGGCGAACACTGAAGCTTTCTTT
TRBJ1-6,NA,15,TRBV19,TRBD1,CASSTWTGGHSPLHF,TGTGCCAGTAGTACTTGGACAGGGGGCCACTCACCCCTCCACTTT
TRBJ1-6,few,14,TRBV6-5,NA,CASSYRQGNSPLHF,TGTGCCAGCAGTTATCGGCAGGGTAATTCACCCCTCCACTTT
TRBJ2-3,few,16,TRBV7-9,TRBD1,CASSQLGQGAADTQYF,TGTGCCAGCAGCCAGCTGGGACAGGGGGCGGCAGATACGCAGTATTTT
TRBJ1-2,NA,13,TRBV6-4,NA,CASSAQGNYGYTF,TGTGCCAGCAGTGCCCAGGGTAACTATGGCTACACCTTC
TRBJ2-3,NA,14,TRBV7-9,TRBD2,CASSATSGADTQYF,TGTGCCAGCAGCGCGACTAGCGGGGCGGATACGCAGTATTTT
TRBJ2-3,NA,14,TRBV6-4,TRBD2,CASSDAGGTDTQYF,TGTGCCAGCAGTGACGCGGGGGGCACAGATACGCAGTATTTT
TRBJ2-7,NA,14,TRBV11-2,NA,CASRRTASSYEQYF,TGTGCCAGCAGACGGACAGCCAGCTCCTACGAGCAGTACTTC
TRBJ2-3,NA,15,TRBV5-4,NA,CASSLGGLGSDTQYF,TGTGCCAGCAGCTTGGGGGGCCTAGGATCAGATACGCAGTATTTT
TRBJ2-1,NA,13,TRBV4-2,NA,CASSQPERDEQFF,TGTGCCAGCAGCCAACCCGAGCGCGATGAGCAGTTCTTC
TRBJ2-1,NA,12,TRBV6-1,TRBD2,CATGRQYNEQFF,TGTGCCACCGGGAGGCAATACAATGAGCAGTTCTTC
TRBJ2-7,NA,16,TRBV11-3,NA,CASSHPTASRSYEQYF,TGTGCCAGCAGCCATCCGACAGCTTCGAGATCCTACGAGCAGTACTTC
TRBJ2-7,NA,12,TRBV18,NA,CASSQYSYEQYF,TGTGCCAGCTCACAATACTCCTACGAGCAGTACTTC
TRBJ1-1,NA,16,TRBV15,NA,CATSTRQALMNTEAFF,TGTGCCACCAGCACCCGACAGGCCCTCATGAACACTGAAGCTTTCTTT
TRBJ1-4,few,12,TRBV19,NA,CASSHLLRELFF,TGTGCCAGTAGTCACCTTTTGAGGGAACTGTTTTTT
TRBJ2-5,few,17,TRBV25-1,NA,CASSPMGRVGARETQYF,TGTGCCAGCAGCCCCATGGGCAGGGTTGGAGCGAGGGAGACCCAGTACTTC
TRBJ2-7,NA,16,TRBV5-1,TRBD2,CASSLAGPWEGHEQYF,TGCGCCAGCAGCTTGGCCGGGCCATGGGAGGGCCACGAGCAGTACTTC
TRBJ2-3,NA,13,TRBV4-1,NA,CASTEGSTDTQYF,TGCGCCAGCACCGAGGGAAGCACAGATACGCAGTATTTT
TRBJ2-7,few,14,TRBV5-4,TRBD1,CASSFGQGSYEQYF,TGTGCCAGCAGCTTCGGACAGGGTAGCTACGAGCAGTACTTC
TRBJ2-3,NA,15,TRBV4-3,NA,CASSQGNRDTDTQYF,TGCGCCAGCAGCCAAGGTAACAGGGACACAGATACGCAGTATTTT